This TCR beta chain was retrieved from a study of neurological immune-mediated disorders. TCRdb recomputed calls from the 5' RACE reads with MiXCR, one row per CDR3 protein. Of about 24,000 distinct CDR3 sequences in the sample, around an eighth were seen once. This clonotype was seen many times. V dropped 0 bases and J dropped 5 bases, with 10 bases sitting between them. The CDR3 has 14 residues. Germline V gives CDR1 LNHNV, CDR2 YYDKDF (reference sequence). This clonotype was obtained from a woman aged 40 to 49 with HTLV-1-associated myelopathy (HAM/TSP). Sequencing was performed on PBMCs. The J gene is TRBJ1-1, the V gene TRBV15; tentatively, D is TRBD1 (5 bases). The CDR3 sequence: CATSRERGGTEAFF. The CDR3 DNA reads TGTGCCACCAGCAGAGAAAGGGGTGGGACTGAAGCTTTCTTT.